Below are 15 T cell receptor beta chains sequenced from a single sample in a study of Ad26.COV2.S vaccination and SARS-CoV-2 variants. Produced via immunoSEQ multiplex PCR; TCRdb's table is partial and in-frame only. The data show hundreds of thousands of clones, over 75% seen once. The treatment was: some 20 received Ad26.COV2.S at low or high dose, single or two shots; 5 received placebo; per-sample allocation not given. Day 63 following the first vaccine or placebo injection was when the samples were taken. The sequencing used peripheral blood, collected in a trial of Ad26.COV2.S vaccine versus placebo. The receptors were gathered from a person between 18 and 59 years old who received the Ad26.COV2.S COVID-19 vaccine or a placebo.

The rearrangement joins TRBV9 to TRBJ2-1; tentative D call: TRBD2 (6 bases). The CDR3 is made up of 15 amino acids. Deletions cut 0 bases from V and 6 bases from J, with 13 bases between. Germline V gene lookup returns CDR1 SGDLS and CDR2 YYNGEE. The CDR3: CASSVVHGGGNEQFF. In DNA form, the CDR3 reads TGTGCCAGCAGCGTAGTCCACGGGGGTGGCAATGAGCAGTTCTTC.

The chain combines TRBV29-1 with TRBJ2-5; D not resolved. The CDR3 loop spans 13 amino acids. Germline V gene data show CDR1 as SQVTM and CDR2 as ANQGSEA. With 1 base removed from V and 4 bases from J, the gap between germline ends came to 10 bases. The CDR3 spells CSVEVGIGETQYF. The CDR3 DNA reads TGCAGCGTTGAAGTAGGGATAGGAGAGACCCAGTACTTC.

The chain links TRBV27 to TRBJ1-2; 10 nucleotides line up with TRBD1. Germline CDR1 reads MNHEY; CDR2 reads SMNVEV (reference sequence). The CDR3 covers 14 residues. V trimming: 5 bases; J trimming: 1 base; junction bases outside the gene matches: 1. Written as DNA, the CDR3 is TGTGCCAGCAGTGACAGGGGGCGTAACTATGGCTACACCTTC. It yields the protein CASSDRGRNYGYTF.

The V gene is TRBV12-3 or TRBV12-4, the J gene TRBJ1-1, with D hard to call. Trimming removed 7 bases from V and 5 bases from J, with 14 bases in between. This CDR3 is 13 amino acids long. The CDR3 DNA follows: TGTGCCAGCACTTACTCGCGCCGGACTGAAGCTTTCTTT. Protein: CASTYSRRTEAFF.

V usage is TRBV14 and J usage is TRBJ1-1, with D perhaps TRBD1 (5 bases). V shed 4 bases and J shed 6 bases, with 9 bases lying between them. CDR1 SGHDN and CDR2 FVKESK come from the germline V gene. The CDR3 spans 12 residues. CDR3 amino acids: CASSLTGAEAFF. The CDR3 nucleotides read TGTGCCAGCAGCCTCACAGGAGCTGAAGCTTTCTTT.

The chain joins TRBV10-3 to TRBJ1-1; D gene unclear. Trimming left V 11 bases short and J 5 bases short, with 18 bases between. The germline V gene encodes CDR1 ENHRY and CDR2 SYGVKD. CDR3 size: 13 residues. This chain's CDR3 is CAASTQGRTEAFF. CDR3 sequence (DNA): TGTGCCGCCTCGACACAAGGTCGGACTGAAGCTTTCTTT.

This chain links TRBV2 with TRBJ2-1, with 7 bases that match TRBD1. The germline gives CDR1 SNHLY, CDR2 FYNNEI. J was trimmed by 9 bases and V by 7 bases; bases with no gene match: 6. This CDR3 is built from 12 residues. CDR3 in amino acids: CASTETGFEQFF. CDR3 coding DNA: TGTGCCAGCACCGAGACAGGGTTTGAGCAGTTCTTC. Supplemented by reference TRBV2 and TRBJ2-1, the full variable domain reads EPEVTQTPSHQVTQMGQEVILRCVPISNHLYFYWYRQILGQKVEFLVSFYNNEISEKSEIFDDQFSVERPDGSNFTLKIRSTKLEDSAMYFCASTETGFEQFFGPGTRLTVL.

The chain carries TRBV27 and TRBJ2-5; TRBD2 aligns across 11 bases. The germline gives CDR1 MNHEY, CDR2 SMNVEV (reference sequence). Trimming removed 6 bases from V and 9 bases from J; junction bases left unmatched: 15. The CDR3 contains 16 residues. CDR3 nucleotide sequence: TGTGCCAGCAGCCCAGCCGGGACTAGCGGTTCGGGGGCCCAGTACTTC. Its protein product is CASSPAGTSGSGAQYF.

This clone occurred once. V usage is TRBV5-4 and J usage is TRBJ2-7, with D perhaps being TRBD1 or TRBD2 (5 bases each). This CDR3 comprises 15 residues. Germline-derived CDR1 and CDR2 are SGHNT and YYREEE (reference sequence). V shed 5 bases and J shed 3 bases, with 18 bases lying between them. The CDR3 loop is CASSPTGTTDYEQYF. The CDR3 coding sequence is TGTGCCAGCAGTCCCACCGGGACCACAGACTACGAGCAGTACTTC.

This chain uses TRBV4-2 with TRBJ2-3; 7 nucleotides line up with TRBD1. The V gene end was trimmed by 3 bases and the J gene end by 5 bases; junction bases not matched to a gene: 8. CDR3 length: 15 amino acids. Germline V gives CDR1 LGHNA, CDR2 YNFKEQ. CDR3 sequence (DNA): TGTGCCAGCAGCCACTTCGGGACAGCAGAAGATACGCAGTATTTT. It codes for CASSHFGTAEDTQYF.

CDR3 sequence (DNA): TGTGCCAGCAGTGGCGAAGTGAACACTGAAGCTTTCTTT. Amino acid sequence: CASSGEVNTEAFF. The rearrangement joins TRBV6-4 to TRBJ1-1; D not certain. There are 13 residues in the CDR3. Per germline, CDR1 MRHNA and CDR2 SNTAGT. Deletions cut 4 bases from V and 0 bases from J, with 6 bases between.

The chain uses TRBV30 and TRBJ1-4; D might be TRBD1 (5 bases). Deletions cut 3 bases from V and 4 bases from J, with 9 bases between. The CDR3 extends over 13 amino acids. Germline CDR1 and CDR2: GTSNPN and SVGIG (reference sequence). CDR3 sequence reads: CAWSGDSNEKLFF. The CDR3 bases are TGTGCCTGGAGCGGTGACAGTAATGAAAAACTGTTTTTT.

The chain has TRBV20-1 and TRBJ2-5, with unresolved D. The V end lost 7 bases, the J end lost 2 bases, and 5 bases lay between the germline ends. Germline lookup yields CDR1 DFQATT and CDR2 SNEGSKA (reference sequence). This CDR3 is built from 10 residues. The chain's CDR3 is CSGMQETQYF. CDR3 bases: TGCAGTGGAATGCAAGAGACCCAGTACTTC.

The chain carries TRBV6-5 and TRBJ1-1, with D possibly TRBD1 on 6 matching bases. CDR1 and CDR2 from the germline V gene are MNHEY and SVGAGI. CDR3 length: 15 residues. V was shortened by 2 bases and J by 3 bases, with 13 bases between the two germline ends. The CDR3 region has the DNA TGTGCCAGCAGTTACGTAACAGGGATGTACACTGAAGCTTTCTTT. Residues: CASSYVTGMYTEAFF.

The sample holds one count of this clone. The V gene is TRBV19, the J gene TRBJ1-3; D not certain. The germline gives CDR1 LNHDA, CDR2 SQIVND (reference sequence). V lost 6 bases and J lost 8, with 8 bases in between. The CDR3 spans 11 residues. The CDR3 sequence is CASRTRDTIYF. CDR3 DNA: TGTGCCAGTAGAACGAGGGACACCATATATTTT.